Listed below are T cell receptor beta chains from one sample, sequenced in a study of cytomegalovirus exposure and HLA in healthy donors. The protocol was immunoSEQ multiplex PCR, while the TCRdb copy is restricted to in-frame clones and leaves out a portion. There are about 330,000 clones in the sample; roughly 88% occur only once, and 0.7% to 0.85% lies in the top ten. Sequenced: PBMCs. The source of these receptors is a woman aged 18 to 35 in good health and CMV-seronegative. The CDR3 runs from the conserved cysteine through the conserved F or W. D genes are given only for firm matches. Clone size is stated in some rows and not others, as once, few, many or a class when expanded.

D gene: NA
clone size: NA
V gene: TRBV6-5
J gene: TRBJ1-4
CDR3 protein: CASAQPSSPPGKLFF
CDR3 DNA: TGTGCCAGCGCCCAACCGTCCTCGCCCCCCGGGAAACTGTTTTTT

D gene: NA
clone size: NA
V gene: TRBV6-5
J gene: TRBJ1-1
CDR3 protein: CASSTGFEAFF
CDR3 DNA: TGTGCCAGCAGTACAGGGTTTGAAGCTTTCTTT

D gene: TRBD2
clone size: NA
V gene: TRBV9
J gene: TRBJ2-3
CDR3 protein: CASSVAGAGVPPTDTQYF
CDR3 DNA: TGTGCCAGCAGCGTAGCTGGAGCGGGAGTGCCCCCCACAGATACGCAGTATTTT

D gene: NA
clone size: NA
V gene: TRBV2
J gene: TRBJ2-3
CDR3 protein: CASTQGSYGTQYF
CDR3 DNA: TGTGCCAGCACCCAAGGGAGCTATGGTACGCAGTATTTT

D gene: TRBD2
clone size: NA
V gene: TRBV4-1
J gene: TRBJ2-5
CDR3 protein: CASSYTQPGTSGKETQYF
CDR3 DNA: TGCGCCAGCAGCTATACCCAACCCGGGACTAGCGGGAAAGAGACCCAGTACTTC

D gene: TRBD2
clone size: NA
V gene: TRBV7-6
J gene: TRBJ2-7
CDR3 protein: CASSLAGGPYEQYF
CDR3 DNA: TGTGCCAGCAGCTTAGCGGGAGGGCCCTACGAGCAGTACTTC

D gene: TRBD2
clone size: NA
V gene: TRBV28
J gene: TRBJ2-7
CDR3 protein: CASTPPLAGGYSYEQYF
CDR3 DNA: TGTGCCAGTACCCCCCCATTAGCGGGAGGATACTCCTACGAGCAGTACTTC

D gene: TRBD2
clone size: NA
V gene: TRBV6-6
J gene: TRBJ2-5
CDR3 protein: CASSSRTREGGTQYF
CDR3 DNA: TGTGCCAGCAGTAGTAGGACGCGGGAGGGCGGGACCCAGTACTTC

D gene: NA
clone size: NA
V gene: TRBV29-1
J gene: TRBJ2-5
CDR3 protein: CSVQGQIQETQYF
CDR3 DNA: TGCAGCGTTCAGGGGCAGATACAAGAGACCCAGTACTTC

D gene: NA
clone size: NA
V gene: TRBV7-9
J gene: TRBJ1-2
CDR3 protein: CASSLQQGGYGYTF
CDR3 DNA: TGTGCCAGCAGCTTACAACAGGGTGGCTATGGCTACACCTTC

D gene: TRBD1
clone size: NA
V gene: TRBV4-3
J gene: TRBJ1-2
CDR3 protein: CASSQDRRGQGYTF
CDR3 DNA: TGCGCCAGCAGCCAAGATCGGAGGGGGCAAGGCTACACCTTC

D gene: NA
clone size: NA
V gene: TRBV11-2
J gene: TRBJ1-1
CDR3 protein: CASSSGVLGAFF
CDR3 DNA: TGTGCCAGCAGCTCCGGGGTCTTAGGAGCTTTCTTT

D gene: NA
clone size: NA
V gene: TRBV4-3
J gene: TRBJ2-7
CDR3 protein: CASSQDRGTTYEQYF
CDR3 DNA: TGCGCCAGCAGCCAAGATAGGGGGACTACTTACGAGCAGTACTTC

D gene: NA
clone size: NA
V gene: TRBV4-1
J gene: TRBJ2-5
CDR3 protein: CASSQGPGSQETQYF
CDR3 DNA: TGCGCCAGCAGCCAAGGGCCAGGGTCGCAAGAGACCCAGTACTTC

D gene: NA
clone size: NA
V gene: TRBV27
J gene: TRBJ2-3
CDR3 protein: CASSRDRSTDTQYF
CDR3 DNA: TGTGCCAGCAGCCGAGACAGGAGCACAGATACGCAGTATTTT

D gene: TRBD1
clone size: NA
V gene: TRBV5-1
J gene: TRBJ2-5
CDR3 protein: CASSLAGQGSETQYF
CDR3 DNA: TGCGCCAGCAGCTTGGCGGGACAGGGGTCAGAGACCCAGTACTTC

D gene: TRBD2
clone size: NA
V gene: TRBV28
J gene: TRBJ2-7
CDR3 protein: CATGLAVAYEQYF
CDR3 DNA: TGTGCCACCGGACTAGCGGTTGCCTACGAGCAGTACTTC

D gene: NA
clone size: NA
V gene: TRBV21-1
J gene: TRBJ2-7
CDR3 protein: CASSKVTSGREDYEQYF
CDR3 DNA: TGTGCCAGCAGCAAAGTGACTAGCGGGAGGGAAGACTACGAGCAGTACTTC

D gene: NA
clone size: NA
V gene: TRBV5-1
J gene: TRBJ1-4
CDR3 protein: CASSPPLGGGTEKLFF
CDR3 DNA: TGCGCCAGCAGCCCGCCCCTCGGGGGGGGCACAGAAAAACTGTTTTTT

D gene: NA
clone size: once
V gene: TRBV10-3
J gene: TRBJ2-7
CDR3 protein: CAISEIGVSGSYEQYF
CDR3 DNA: TGTGCCATCAGTGAGATCGGGGTTAGCGGCTCCTACGAGCAGTACTTC

D gene: NA
clone size: NA
V gene: TRBV29-1
J gene: TRBJ2-6
CDR3 protein: CSVEAGAGANVLTF
CDR3 DNA: TGCAGCGTTGAGGCAGGGGCCGGGGCCAACGTCCTGACTTTC

D gene: TRBD2
clone size: NA
V gene: TRBV2
J gene: TRBJ2-3
CDR3 protein: CASSEALRSGSTWGDTQYF
CDR3 DNA: TGTGCCAGCAGTGAAGCGCTTCGGAGCGGGAGCACCTGGGGAGATACGCAGTATTTT

D gene: TRBD1
clone size: NA
V gene: TRBV29-1
J gene: TRBJ2-7
CDR3 protein: CSAQSIGTGGTYEQYF
CDR3 DNA: TGCAGCGCCCAATCGATCGGGACAGGGGGCACCTACGAGCAGTACTTC

D gene: NA
clone size: NA
V gene: TRBV19
J gene: TRBJ1-2
CDR3 protein: CASSKQGDANYGYTF
CDR3 DNA: TGTGCCAGTAGTAAACAGGGTGACGCTAACTATGGCTACACCTTC

D gene: TRBD1
clone size: NA
V gene: TRBV25-1
J gene: TRBJ1-2
CDR3 protein: CASSSRQQGNDGYTF
CDR3 DNA: TGTGCCAGCAGTAGCAGGCAACAGGGGAATGATGGCTACACCTTC

D gene: TRBD1
clone size: NA
V gene: TRBV7-9
J gene: TRBJ2-7
CDR3 protein: CASSRQGRGPTYEQYF
CDR3 DNA: TGTGCCAGCAGCCGACAGGGACGAGGCCCTACCTACGAGCAGTACTTC

D gene: NA
clone size: NA
V gene: TRBV19
J gene: TRBJ1-5
CDR3 protein: CASAGVLPKGDQPQHF
CDR3 DNA: TGTGCCAGTGCCGGCGTTTTGCCAAAGGGGGATCAGCCCCAGCATTTT

D gene: NA
clone size: NA
V gene: TRBV6-5
J gene: TRBJ1-2
CDR3 protein: CASSLSLQLYGYTF
CDR3 DNA: TGTGCCAGCAGTTTGTCTTTACAGCTCTATGGCTACACCTTC

D gene: NA
clone size: NA
V gene: TRBV11-3
J gene: TRBJ1-2
CDR3 protein: CASSLDNGYGYTF
CDR3 DNA: TGTGCCAGCAGCTTAGATAACGGCTATGGCTACACCTTC

D gene: TRBD2
clone size: NA
V gene: TRBV28
J gene: TRBJ2-7
CDR3 protein: CASSLGLLAGGRGTYEQYF
CDR3 DNA: TGTGCCAGCAGTTTAGGTCTACTAGCGGGAGGGAGGGGGACCTACGAGCAGTACTTC